Here is one T cell receptor beta chain with its context. Its antigen is unidentified. Germline V gives CDR1 DFQATT, CDR2 SNEGSKA (reference sequence). V shed 1 base and J shed 2 bases, with 14 bases lying between them. The CDR3 covers 15 residues. RNA in amounts of about 0.5 to 1 ug was reverse transcribed with random hexamers. It was immunoSEQ multiplex PCR that amplified TCR beta CDR3 across 54 Vbeta and 13 Jbeta. TCRdb reprocessed the immunoSEQ multiplex PCR reads via MiXCR and lists one record per CDR3 protein. The sample records about 82,000 distinct CDR3 sequences, 96% being singletons. The source of the sample is a study of CD8 T cells in Susac syndrome. Study-wide results and caveats: In its TCR sequencing and HLA analysis, the study acknowledged that the number of individuals was relatively small. Among people with Susac, CD8+ clonal expansion was greatest in TEMRA cells and active patients. In total CD8+ repertoires, roughly 15 Susac-specific public clones were found, and four or five in CD8+ TEMRA repertoires.

The rearrangement links TRBV20-1 to TRBJ2-5; unclear D gene. Sequenced: CD8+ T cells from PBMCs. The sequence came from a human donor with Susac syndrome. The CDR3 sequence: CSARAGTSYQETQYF. CDR3 nucleotide sequence: TGCAGTGCTAGAGCGGGTACGTCGTATCAAGAGACCCAGTACTTC.